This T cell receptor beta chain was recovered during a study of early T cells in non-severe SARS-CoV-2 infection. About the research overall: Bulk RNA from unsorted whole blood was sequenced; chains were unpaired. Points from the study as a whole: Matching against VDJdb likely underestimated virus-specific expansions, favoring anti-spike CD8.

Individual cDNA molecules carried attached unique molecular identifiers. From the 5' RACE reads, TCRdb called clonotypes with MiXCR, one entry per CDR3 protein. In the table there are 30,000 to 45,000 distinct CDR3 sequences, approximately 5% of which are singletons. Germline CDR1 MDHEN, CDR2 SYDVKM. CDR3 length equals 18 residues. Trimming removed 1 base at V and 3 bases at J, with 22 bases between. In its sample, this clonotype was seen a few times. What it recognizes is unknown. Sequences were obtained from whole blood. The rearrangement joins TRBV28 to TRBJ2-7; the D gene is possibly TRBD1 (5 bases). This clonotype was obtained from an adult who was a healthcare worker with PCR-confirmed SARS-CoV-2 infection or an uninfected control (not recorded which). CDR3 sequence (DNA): TGTGCCAGCAGTTTATCCCCAGGGTTAGGCGCGTTAGACTACGAGCAGTACTTC. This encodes CASSLSPGLGALDYEQYF.